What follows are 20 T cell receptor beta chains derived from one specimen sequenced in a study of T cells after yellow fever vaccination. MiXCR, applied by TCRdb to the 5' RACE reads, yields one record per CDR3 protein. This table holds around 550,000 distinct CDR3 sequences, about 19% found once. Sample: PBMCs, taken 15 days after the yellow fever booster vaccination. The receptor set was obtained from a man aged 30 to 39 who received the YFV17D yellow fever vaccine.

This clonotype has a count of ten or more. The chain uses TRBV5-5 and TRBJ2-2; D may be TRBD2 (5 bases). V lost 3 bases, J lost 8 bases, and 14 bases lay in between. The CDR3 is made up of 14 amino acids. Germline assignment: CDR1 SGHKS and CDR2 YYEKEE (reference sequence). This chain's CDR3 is CASSYPGMTGELFF. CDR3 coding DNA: TGTGCCAGCAGCTATCCGGGGATGACTGGGGAGCTGTTTTTT.

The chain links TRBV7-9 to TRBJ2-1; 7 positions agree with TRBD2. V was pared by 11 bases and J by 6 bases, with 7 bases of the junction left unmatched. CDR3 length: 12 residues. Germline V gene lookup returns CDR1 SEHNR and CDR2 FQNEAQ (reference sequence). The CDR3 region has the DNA TGTGCCCCGGGAGGTCTTGGCAATGAGCAGTTCTTC. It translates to CAPGGLGNEQFF.

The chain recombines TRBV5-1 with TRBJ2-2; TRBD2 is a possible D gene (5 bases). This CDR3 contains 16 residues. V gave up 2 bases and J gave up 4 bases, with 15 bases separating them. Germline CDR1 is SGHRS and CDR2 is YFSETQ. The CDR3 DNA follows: TGCGCCAGCAGCTTTGAGTCGGGGATGTCCACCGGGGAGCTGTTTTTT. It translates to CASSFESGMSTGELFF.

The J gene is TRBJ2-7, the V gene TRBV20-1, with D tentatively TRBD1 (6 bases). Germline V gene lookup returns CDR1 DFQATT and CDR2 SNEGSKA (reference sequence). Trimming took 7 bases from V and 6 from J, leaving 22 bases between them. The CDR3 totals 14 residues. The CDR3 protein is CSVYPGRGNSEQYF. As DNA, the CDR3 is TGCAGTGTTTACCCTGGCAGGGGAAATTCCGAGCAGTACTTC.

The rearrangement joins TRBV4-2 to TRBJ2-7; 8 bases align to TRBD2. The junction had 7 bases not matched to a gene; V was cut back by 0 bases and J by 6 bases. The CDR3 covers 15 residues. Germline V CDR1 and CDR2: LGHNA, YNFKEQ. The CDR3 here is CASSQEYREGREQYF. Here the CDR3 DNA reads TGTGCCAGCAGCCAAGAGTATCGGGAGGGCCGCGAGCAGTACTTC.

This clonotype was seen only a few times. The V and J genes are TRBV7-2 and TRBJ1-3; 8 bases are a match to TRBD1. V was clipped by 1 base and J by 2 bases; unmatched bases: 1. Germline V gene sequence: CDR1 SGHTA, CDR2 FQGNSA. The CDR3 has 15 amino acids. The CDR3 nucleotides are TGTGCCAGCAGCTTAGGGACAGGGACTGGAAACACCATATATTTT. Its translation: CASSLGTGTGNTIYF.

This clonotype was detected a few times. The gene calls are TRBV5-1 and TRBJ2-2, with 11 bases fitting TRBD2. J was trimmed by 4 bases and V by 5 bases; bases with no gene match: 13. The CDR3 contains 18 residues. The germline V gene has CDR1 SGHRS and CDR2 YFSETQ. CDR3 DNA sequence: TGCGCCAGCAGGAGGGGAACTAGCGGGAGATCGTCCACCGGGGAGCTGTTTTTT. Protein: CASRRGTSGRSSTGELFF.

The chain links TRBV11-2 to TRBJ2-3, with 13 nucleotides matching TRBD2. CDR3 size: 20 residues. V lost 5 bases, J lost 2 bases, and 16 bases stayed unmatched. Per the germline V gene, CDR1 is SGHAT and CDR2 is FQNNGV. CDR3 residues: CASSGAGTSGTMPYTDTQYF. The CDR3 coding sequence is TGTGCCAGCAGCGGGGCCGGGACTAGCGGGACCATGCCTTACACAGATACGCAGTATTTT.

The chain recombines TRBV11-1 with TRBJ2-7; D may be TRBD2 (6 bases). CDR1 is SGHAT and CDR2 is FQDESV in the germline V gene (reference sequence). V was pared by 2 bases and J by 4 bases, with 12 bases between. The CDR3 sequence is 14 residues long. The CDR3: CASSLLASEYEQYF. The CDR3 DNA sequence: TGTGCCAGCAGCTTATTGGCTAGCGAGTACGAGCAGTACTTC.

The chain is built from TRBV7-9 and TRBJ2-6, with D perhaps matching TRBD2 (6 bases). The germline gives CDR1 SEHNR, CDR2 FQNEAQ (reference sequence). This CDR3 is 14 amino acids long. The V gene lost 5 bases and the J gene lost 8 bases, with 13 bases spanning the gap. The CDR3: CASSPNGGSNVLTF. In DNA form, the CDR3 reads TGTGCCAGCAGCCCGAACGGAGGGTCCAACGTCCTGACTTTC.

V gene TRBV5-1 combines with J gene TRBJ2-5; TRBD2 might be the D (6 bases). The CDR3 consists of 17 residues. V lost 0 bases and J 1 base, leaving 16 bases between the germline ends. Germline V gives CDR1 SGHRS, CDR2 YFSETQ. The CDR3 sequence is CASSLAGGSLGQETQYF. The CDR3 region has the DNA TGCGCCAGCAGCTTGGCCGGAGGGAGTTTGGGCCAAGAGACCCAGTACTTC.

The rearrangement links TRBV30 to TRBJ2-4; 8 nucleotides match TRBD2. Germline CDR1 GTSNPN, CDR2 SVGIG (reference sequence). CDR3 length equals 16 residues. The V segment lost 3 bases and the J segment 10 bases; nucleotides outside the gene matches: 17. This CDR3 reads CAWSPDRSGGPGIQYF. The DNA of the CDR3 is TGTGCCTGGAGCCCCGATAGATCGGGAGGGCCAGGGATTCAGTACTTC. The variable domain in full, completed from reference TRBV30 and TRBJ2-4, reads SQTIHQWPATLVQPVGSPLSLECTVEGTSNPNLYWYRQAAGRGLQLLFYSVGIGQISSEVPQNLSASRPQDRQFILSSKKLLLSDSGFYLCAWSPDRSGGPGIQYFGAGTRLSVL.

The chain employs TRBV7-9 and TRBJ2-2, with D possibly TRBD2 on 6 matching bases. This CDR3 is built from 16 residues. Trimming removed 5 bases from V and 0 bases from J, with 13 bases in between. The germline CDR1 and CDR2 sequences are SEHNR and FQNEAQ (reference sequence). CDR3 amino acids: CASSTSGTSNTGELFF. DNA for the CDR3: TGTGCCAGCAGCACCTCCGGGACTTCGAACACCGGGGAGCTGTTTTTT. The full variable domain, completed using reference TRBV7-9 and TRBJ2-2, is DTGVSQNPRHKITKRGQNVTFRCDPISEHNRLYWYRQTLGQGPEFLTYFQNEAQLEKSRLLSDRFSAERPKGSFSTLEIQRTEQGDSAMYLCASSTSGTSNTGELFFGEGSRLTVL.

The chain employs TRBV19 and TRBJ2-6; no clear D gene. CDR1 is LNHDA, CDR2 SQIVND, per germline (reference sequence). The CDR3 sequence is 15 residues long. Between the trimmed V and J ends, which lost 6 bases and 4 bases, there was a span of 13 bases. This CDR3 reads CASRQEALGANVLTF. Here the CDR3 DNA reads TGTGCCAGTAGGCAAGAAGCTTTGGGGGCCAACGTCCTGACTTTC. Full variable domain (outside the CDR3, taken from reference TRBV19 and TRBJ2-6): DGGITQSPKYLFRKEGQNVTLSCEQNLNHDAMYWYRQDPGQGLRLIYYSQIVNDFQKGDIAEGYSVSREKKESFPLTVTSAQKNPTAFYLCASRQEALGANVLTFGAGSRLTVL.

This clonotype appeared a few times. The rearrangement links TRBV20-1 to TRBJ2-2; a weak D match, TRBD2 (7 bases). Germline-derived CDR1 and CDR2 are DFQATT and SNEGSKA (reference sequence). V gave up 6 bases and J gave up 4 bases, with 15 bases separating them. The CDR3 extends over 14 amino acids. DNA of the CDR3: TGCAGTGCAAACAGGGAGGGGTTCACCGGGGAGCTGTTTTTT. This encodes CSANREGFTGELFF.

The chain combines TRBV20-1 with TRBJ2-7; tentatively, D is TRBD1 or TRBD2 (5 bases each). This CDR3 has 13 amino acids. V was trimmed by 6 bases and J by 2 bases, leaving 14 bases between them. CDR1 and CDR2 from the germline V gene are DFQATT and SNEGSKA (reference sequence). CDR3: CSARDQETYEQYF. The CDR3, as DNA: TGCAGTGCCAGGGACCAGGAAACCTACGAGCAGTACTTC.

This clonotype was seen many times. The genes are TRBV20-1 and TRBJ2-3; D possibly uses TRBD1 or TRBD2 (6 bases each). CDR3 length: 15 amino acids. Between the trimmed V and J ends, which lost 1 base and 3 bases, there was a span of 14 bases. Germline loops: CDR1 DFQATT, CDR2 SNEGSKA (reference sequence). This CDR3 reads CSARGGAVGTDTQYF. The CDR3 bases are TGCAGTGCTAGAGGGGGGGCCGTTGGGACAGATACGCAGTATTTT.

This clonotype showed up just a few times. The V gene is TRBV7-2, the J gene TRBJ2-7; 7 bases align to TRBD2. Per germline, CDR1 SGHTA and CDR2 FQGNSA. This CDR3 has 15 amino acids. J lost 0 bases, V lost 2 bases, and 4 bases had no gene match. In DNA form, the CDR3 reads TGTGCCAGCAGCTTAACTAGCGTAAACTCCTACGAGCAGTACTTC. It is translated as CASSLTSVNSYEQYF. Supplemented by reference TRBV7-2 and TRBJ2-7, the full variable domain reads GAGVSQSPSNKVTEKGKDVELRCDPISGHTALYWYRQSLGQGLEFLIYFQGNSAPDKSGLPSDRFSAERTGGSVSTLTIQRTQQEDSAVYLCASSLTSVNSYEQYFGPGTRLTVT.

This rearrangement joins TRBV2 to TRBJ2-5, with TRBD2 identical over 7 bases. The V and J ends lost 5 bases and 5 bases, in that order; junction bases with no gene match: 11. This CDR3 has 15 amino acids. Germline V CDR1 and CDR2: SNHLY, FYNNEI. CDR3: CASSRLALKGETQYF. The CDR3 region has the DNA TGTGCCAGCAGTAGACTAGCACTAAAGGGGGAGACCCAGTACTTC.

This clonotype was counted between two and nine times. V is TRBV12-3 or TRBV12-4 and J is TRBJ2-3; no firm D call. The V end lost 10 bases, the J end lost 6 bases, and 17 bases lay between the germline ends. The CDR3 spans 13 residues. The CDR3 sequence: CATTSGTDDTQYF. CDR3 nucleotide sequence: TGTGCCACCACATCGGGCACTGACGATACGCAGTATTTT.